The T cell receptor (beta chain) under discussion was sequenced for a study of control samples from healthy donors and cancer patients. CDR1 SEHNR and CDR2 FQNEAQ come from the germline V gene (reference sequence). The CDR3 is 13 residues long. V trimming: 6 bases; J trimming: 8 bases; junction bases outside the gene matches: 8. In this sample, this clone turned up a few times. The protocol was immunoSEQ multiplex PCR, while the TCRdb copy is restricted to in-frame clones and leaves out a portion. The table has roughly 90,000 clones, approximately 88% seen once; the top ten hold roughly a tenth. The chain joins TRBV7-9 to TRBJ1-2; 8 bases are shared with TRBD1. The sequence was collected from a woman aged 45 to 65 with colorectal cancer. The material sequenced was PBMCs. CDR3 sequence: CASSVTGDSGYTF. DNA of the CDR3: TGTGCCAGCAGTGTGACAGGGGACTCAGGCTACACCTTC.